The T cell receptor (beta chain) described here comes from a study of T-cell memory formation after mild COVID-19 (dated by TCRdb to about 2021). About the study as a whole: TCR sequence clusters from the two donors were largely donor specific. T-cell clones expanding and contracting after mild COVID-19 in a couple of donors were tracked by longitudinal TCRalpha and TCRbeta repertoire sequencing. The cohort was made up of two young adult volunteers, one female and one male, who were previously healthy. Results and caveats for the whole study, not just this receptor: Contracting CD4+ clones were found mainly in CM and EM memory subsets, while CD8+ clones were enriched in EMRA. The second-wave clones that peaked on day 37 were not confirmed to be SARS-CoV-2 specific. From day 15 to 85, contracting clones showed balanced CD4/CD8 phenotypes, whereas a second wave of clones that expanded from day 15 to 37 leaned towards CD4+. Some responding clones were found in pre-infection memory, which suggests that pre-existing cross-reactive memory T cells took part in the SARS-CoV-2 response. Only a couple of mild cases were covered in the study, and larger cohorts including severe cases with pre-infection samples were considered necessary.

This clonotype has at least ten counts. Its antigen is still unknown. No qualities accompany the bases; no much larger clone lies one base away. Ficoll-Paque density gradient centrifugation was used to isolate PBMCs. The sample was run on an Illumina NovaSeq 6000. TCRalpha and TCRbeta cDNA libraries were constructed by 5'RACE with constant-segment primers, with sample barcodes and unique molecular identifiers being introduced. RNA was extracted from every sample with Trizol reagent. Library amplification was performed in two PCR steps, and a second sample barcode and Illumina TruSeq adapters were introduced in the second step. Sequencing of libraries was performed on an Illumina NovaSeq with 2 x 150 bp paired-end reads. Per the authors' processing: Demultiplexing of reads and collapsing into UMI-guided consensus sequences were performed with migec v1.2.7. Using mixcr v2.1.11, the UMI consensuses were aligned to TRA and TRB V and J templates and assembled into clonotypes. Clonotypes were classified as expanded or contracted when called significant by both edgeR and NoisET, with noise models trained on biological replicates. For edgeR calls, the thresholds were a false discovery rate-adjusted p below 0.01 and a log2 fold-change of 1. PCA with hierarchical clustering of max-normalized trajectories of the 1000 most abundant clonotypes was used as exploratory dynamics analysis. Separately sequenced CD4+ and CD8+ repertoires were used to assign the CD4 or CD8 phenotype of responding clones. Clones were called with MiXCR by TCRdb after fastp trimmed the public reads at Q25, and only in-frame beta chains were retained. Rows are combined by CDR3 protein, so each entry shows the most common genes and DNA. The V and J calls follow TCRdb's processing rather than the paper's. The sample includes roughly 310,000 distinct CDR3 sequences, with about 16% observed a single time. The ten largest clones capture around 22% of the sample.

CDR3 length: 14 amino acids, cysteine to phenylalanine. Only CDR3 DNA remains: 42 bases, in frame from the first base. V gives up 5 bases and J gives up 4 bases, and the segment between their germline ends measures 12 bases. This sequence originates from a man between 18 and 29 years old who had mild COVID-19 (a few samples of this study predate the infection). The sample titles of this study are shuffled in the database, so cell type and time point are left out; the donor was told from shared clones. Recombination linked TRBV12-3 or TRBV12-4 to TRBJ2-1, with an unclear D gene assignment. The sequenced sample consisted of PBMCs or a T cell subset sorted from them (not recorded which). The CDR3 protein sequence reads: CASSPDGRYNEQFF. The DNA is as follows: TGTGCCAGCAGTCCGGACGGGCGATACAATGAGCAGTTCTTC.